One and the same sample provided the 30 T cell receptor beta chains below, sequenced in a study of T-cell reconstitution after alpha-beta-depleted transplantation in children. Unique molecular identifiers tagged the TCRbeta library. In TCRdb, the PCR reads were re-called with MiXCR into one record per CDR3 protein. The top ten hold about 15% of the sample, which has 70,000 to 95,000 distinct CDR3 sequences, less than 15% seen once. The sequenced sample was PBMCs from the stem cell graft donor, obtained from the stem cell graft. Receptor source: a human donor who donated a stem cell graft to a child with inherited bone marrow failure.

In its sample, this clonotype was seen many times. The rearrangement links TRBV29-1 to TRBJ2-7; TRBD1 matches at 8 bases. Germline V gene lookup returns CDR1 SQVTM and CDR2 ANQGSEA. V was clipped by 0 bases and J by 5 bases; unmatched bases: 3. CDR3 size: 13 residues. The CDR3: CSVEDGQGDEQYF. The CDR3 DNA reads TGCAGCGTTGAAGATGGACAGGGAGACGAGCAGTACTTC.

The sample holds many counts of this clonotype. The chain is built from TRBV5-1 and TRBJ2-7, with D possibly being TRBD2 (5 bases). V was shortened by 4 bases and J by 2 bases, with 13 bases between the two germline ends. Germline loops: CDR1 SGHRS, CDR2 YFSETQ. This CDR3 is built from 14 residues. CDR3 sequence (DNA): TGCGCCAGCAGCCCCGGACTGGTTACCTACGAGCAGTACTTC. Amino acids: CASSPGLVTYEQYF.

This clonotype was seen a handful of times. This sequence may be a read error, since a much larger clone differs from it by one base. The genes are TRBV7-8 and TRBJ2-3; no clear D. This CDR3 has 12 amino acids. Deletions cut 4 bases from V and 3 bases from J, with 5 bases between. CDR1 is SGHVS and CDR2 is FQNEAQ in the germline V gene. CDR3 sequence reads: CASSSRTDTQYF. CDR3 DNA sequence: TGTGCCAGCAGCTCCAGAACAGATACGCAGTATTTT.

This clonotype was picked up many times. The genes are TRBV4-1 and TRBJ2-2; the match to TRBD2 covers 8 bases. Losses at the gene ends were 0 bases for V and 6 bases for J; bases not matched to a gene: 3. Germline values: CDR1 MGHRA, CDR2 YSYEKL. The CDR3 spans 15 residues. CDR3 bases: TGCGCCAGCAGCCAAGATTCCGGGAGGGCCGGGGAGCTGTTTTTT. Amino acid sequence: CASSQDSGRAGELFF.

The CDR3 loop is CASSPSRDSVEQYF. The CDR3 nucleotides are TGTGCCAGCAGCCCCTCCCGGGACAGTGTCGAGCAGTACTTC. The V gene is TRBV28, the J gene TRBJ2-7; 7 bases are shared with TRBD1. V was pared by 6 bases and J by 6 bases, with 11 bases of the junction left unmatched. The CDR3 contains 14 residues. The germline V gene encodes CDR1 MDHEN and CDR2 SYDVKM.

The V and J genes are TRBV30 and TRBJ2-7; D is tentatively TRBD1 or TRBD2 (5 bases each). This CDR3 is 13 amino acids long. Germline-derived CDR1 and CDR2 are GTSNPN and SVGIG (reference sequence). The V gene lost 1 base and the J gene lost 6 bases, with 13 bases spanning the gap. CDR3 amino acids: CAWSARGSGEQYF. Here the CDR3 DNA reads TGTGCCTGGAGTGCGAGGGGATCGGGCGAGCAGTACTTC.

J is TRBJ2-3 and V is TRBV5-1; no reliable D call. Between the trimmed V and J ends, which lost 5 bases and 2 bases, there was a span of 9 bases. From germline, CDR1 is SGHRS and CDR2 YFSETQ. The CDR3 length is 13 residues. CDR3 DNA: TGCGCCAGCAGTTTCCAGCCCACAGATACGCAGTATTTT. This sequence encodes CASSFQPTDTQYF.

There are many counts of this clonotype. The chain employs TRBV6-5 and TRBJ2-5, with TRBD2 identical over 9 bases. The trim removed 0 bases at V and 5 bases at J, leaving 16 bases unmatched. Germline CDR1 MNHEY, CDR2 SVGAGI. The CDR3 spans 19 residues. CDR3 in amino acids: CASSYSLLAGGPGEETQYF. CDR3 in DNA: TGTGCCAGCAGTTACTCATTGTTGGCGGGAGGGCCGGGGGAGGAGACCCAGTACTTC.

This clonotype was counted once. The rearrangement uses TRBV6-1 and TRBJ2-7, with 7 bases matching TRBD1. There are 14 residues in the CDR3. Per germline, CDR1 MNHNS and CDR2 SASEGT. V gave up 1 base and J gave up 4 bases; unmatched junction bases: 4. This chain's CDR3 is CASSEEGASYEQYF. Here the CDR3 DNA reads TGTGCCAGCAGTGAAGAGGGGGCGAGTTACGAGCAGTACTTC.

This clonotype was seen many times. The chain carries TRBV6-5 and TRBJ2-3; D is perhaps TRBD1 (6 bases). Germline loops: CDR1 MNHEY, CDR2 SVGAGI. The V and J ends lost 6 bases and 10 bases respectively, with 17 bases between them. This CDR3 contains 13 residues. CDR3 in amino acids: CASSRTVTGAQYF. CDR3 coding DNA: TGTGCCAGCAGCCGGACAGTCACCGGGGCGCAGTATTTT.

This clonotype was counted many times. The V call is TRBV7-2, the J call TRBJ2-5; 10 bases line up with TRBD1. Looked up from germline, CDR1 is SGHTA and CDR2 is FQGNSA. The CDR3 has 14 residues. The junction had 3 bases not matched to a gene; V was cut back by 5 bases and J by 3 bases. Written as DNA, the CDR3 is TGTGCCAGCAGCACAGGGACAGGGGAAGAGACCCAGTACTTC. It codes for CASSTGTGEETQYF.

This clonotype appeared many times. The rearrangement links TRBV5-1 to TRBJ1-2; tentatively, D is TRBD1 (6 bases). The CDR3 is 14 amino acids. Germline V gives CDR1 SGHRS, CDR2 YFSETQ. The V end lost 1 base, the J end lost 6 bases, and 13 bases lay between the germline ends. The CDR3 bases are TGCGCCAGCAGCTTGTCTCAGGGGACGGATGGCTACACCTTC. It translates to CASSLSQGTDGYTF.

This clonotype was observed at least ten times. The chain has TRBV7-9 and TRBJ1-1; D is unresolved. Germline-derived CDR1 and CDR2 are SEHNR and FQNEAQ (reference sequence). This CDR3 spans 12 amino acids. Trimming removed 1 base from V and 5 bases from J, with 5 bases in between. DNA for the CDR3: TGTGCCAGCAGCTTAGGGAAAACTGAAGCTTTCTTT. Translated: CASSLGKTEAFF.

This clonotype was seen many times. V and J are TRBV20-1 and TRBJ2-7, with 8 nucleotides matching TRBD1. Germline-derived CDR1 and CDR2 are DFQATT and SNEGSKA (reference sequence). The CDR3 has 15 amino acids. Germline trimming cut 3 bases from V and 5 bases from J; bases unmatched to any gene: 12. This CDR3 is CSASHGQGVVHEQYF. The CDR3 DNA reads as TGCAGTGCTAGCCACGGACAGGGTGTGGTGCACGAGCAGTACTTC.

This clonotype was recorded a few times. The rearrangement uses TRBV20-1 and TRBJ2-6; D not certain. V lost 5 bases, J lost 0 bases, and 11 bases lay in between. The CDR3 is 15 amino acids. Germline loops: CDR1 DFQATT, CDR2 SNEGSKA (reference sequence). The CDR3 coding sequence is TGCAGTGCTTTTATCACAGCCTCTGGGGCCAACGTCCTGACTTTC. It is translated as CSAFITASGANVLTF.

This clonotype was seen many times. This chain joins TRBV14 and TRBJ2-7; 8 bases are shared with TRBD2. The CDR3 runs 16 residues. J gave up 3 bases and V 1 base, and 8 bases lay outside the gene matches. Germline CDR1 is SGHDN and CDR2 is FVKESK. CDR3 protein: CASSQVTLADFYEQYF. DNA for the CDR3: TGTGCCAGCAGCCAAGTAACACTAGCGGACTTCTACGAGCAGTACTTC.

This clonotype was counted only a few times. V usage is TRBV7-2 and J usage is TRBJ2-1; D possibly corresponds to TRBD2 (5 bases). The V end was cut by 4 bases, the J end by 8 bases, with 9 bases between. This CDR3 is built from 12 residues. The V gene's germline CDR1 is SGHTA and CDR2 FQGNSA. CDR3 amino acids: CASSSTRYEQFF. The CDR3 nucleotides read TGTGCCAGCAGCTCCACTAGATATGAGCAGTTCTTC.

This clonotype was detected ten times or more. The rearrangement links TRBV29-1 to TRBJ2-1; 9 positions agree with TRBD1. The CDR3 has 12 residues. Per the germline V gene, CDR1 is SQVTM and CDR2 is ANQGSEA. V lost 4 bases and J lost 10; bases outside the gene matches: 5. This CDR3 is CSVVTGGREQFF. CDR3 in DNA: TGCAGCGTTGTGACAGGGGGAAGAGAGCAGTTCTTC.

This clonotype appeared a few times. This chain links TRBV6-5 with TRBJ2-2, with 9 bases aligning to TRBD1. Germline loops: CDR1 MNHEY, CDR2 SVGAGI. Trimming removed 6 bases from V and 4 bases from J; junction bases left unmatched: 3. The CDR3 covers 14 residues. The CDR3 protein is CASRYRGLTGELFF. For the CDR3, the DNA is TGTGCCAGCAGGTACAGGGGGCTCACCGGGGAGCTGTTTTTT.

This clonotype has at least ten counts. The chain carries TRBV12-3 or TRBV12-4 and TRBJ2-7; D is undetermined. The CDR3 consists of 13 residues. Trimming took off 6 bases at V and 0 bases at J, with 9 bases between the two ends. The CDR3 loop is CASSISHSYEQYF. CDR3 bases: TGTGCCAGCAGCATCAGTCACTCCTACGAGCAGTACTTC.

At least ten counts were recorded for this clonotype. The chain has TRBV5-1 and TRBJ1-1; D call uncertain. The CDR3 has 13 amino acids. Germline-derived CDR1 and CDR2 are SGHRS and YFSETQ. V was trimmed by 0 bases and J by 8 bases, leaving 11 bases between them. The DNA for the CDR3 is TGCGCCAGCAGCTTGGATGTTATGGGAGAAGCTTTCTTT. Translating it yields CASSLDVMGEAFF. The complete variable domain, with remaining parts taken from reference TRBV5-1 and TRBJ1-1, reads KAGVTQTPRYLIKTRGQQVTLSCSPISGHRSVSWYQQTPGQGLQFLFEYFSETQRNKGNFPGRFSGRQFSNSRSEMNVSTLELGDSALYLCASSLDVMGEAFFGQGTRLTVV.

This clonotype has a count of ten or more. The CDR3 region is CASSLQAGGINEQFF. The CDR3 nucleotides read TGCGCCAGCAGCTTACAAGCGGGAGGAATTAATGAGCAGTTCTTC. The V call is TRBV5-1, the J call TRBJ2-1; 9 nucleotides line up with TRBD2. Germline V gene lookup returns CDR1 SGHRS and CDR2 YFSETQ. The V and J ends lost 2 bases and 7 bases, in that order; junction bases with no gene match: 7. The CDR3 is 15 residues long.

This clonotype was observed many times. The chain carries TRBV7-2 and TRBJ1-4; TRBD1 matches 8 bases. CDR1 is SGHTA and CDR2 is FQGNSA in the germline V gene. V was clipped by 4 bases and J by 13 bases; unmatched bases: 8. The CDR3 length is 13 residues. The CDR3 coding sequence is TGTGCCAGCAGCTCCGGACAGGGCGGAATACTGTTTTTT. Protein sequence: CASSSGQGGILFF.

A remark on this clonotype: This may come from a read error, since a much larger clone is one base off. The chain joins TRBV12-3 or TRBV12-4 to TRBJ2-1, with TRBD1 matching 7 bases. J lost 15 bases, V lost 0 bases, and 5 bases had no gene match. The CDR3 has 12 residues. CDR3: CASSLADRVVFF. CDR3 in DNA: TGTGCCAGCAGTTTAGCCGACAGGGTGGTGTTCTTC.

This clonotype was seen many times. The chain is built from TRBV5-1 and TRBJ2-7; 8 bases are shared with TRBD1. J lost 6 bases, V lost 3 bases, and 11 bases had no gene match. The CDR3 consists of 15 residues. The V gene's germline CDR1 is SGHRS and CDR2 YFSETQ. The CDR3 nucleotides read TGCGCCAGCAGCTATTTGGGGACACAGGGGGGCGAGCAGTACTTC. Amino acid sequence: CASSYLGTQGGEQYF.

Many counts were recorded for this clonotype. The chain combines TRBV6-5 with TRBJ2-7; TRBD1 might be the D (6 bases). This CDR3 contains 14 residues. V was shortened by 2 bases and J by 0 bases, with 8 bases between the two germline ends. Germline V gives CDR1 MNHEY, CDR2 SVGAGI. DNA of the CDR3: TGTGCCAGCAGTTACGACAGGTACTCCTACGAGCAGTACTTC. Protein: CASSYDRYSYEQYF.

The table lists this clonotype with many counts. CDR3 in DNA: TGTGCCAGCAGTTACGGACTAGCGGACAACAATGAGCAGTTCTTC. It translates to CASSYGLADNNEQFF. This rearrangement joins TRBV28 to TRBJ2-1, with TRBD2 matching over 10 bases. V was pared by 4 bases and J by 5 bases, with 5 bases of the junction left unmatched. Germline CDR1 is MDHEN and CDR2 is SYDVKM. CDR3 size: 15 residues.

This clonotype was seen ten or more times. The chain combines TRBV11-2 with TRBJ2-7, with unresolved D. The ends were cut back, 0 bases at V and 13 bases at J, with 13 bases in the middle. The CDR3 sequence is 12 residues long. CDR1 and CDR2 from the germline V gene are SGHAT and FQNNGV. The CDR3 spells CASSLDRAAVYF. DNA of the CDR3: TGTGCCAGCAGCTTAGATCGTGCGGCAGTATACTTC.

With regard to this clonotype: A much larger clonotype is one base distant, so this may be a read error. The rearrangement links TRBV24-1 to TRBJ1-2, with 7 nucleotides matching TRBD1. The CDR3 extends over 18 amino acids. Germline V gene lookup returns CDR1 KGHDR and CDR2 SFDVKD. Written as DNA, the CDR3 is TGTGACACCAGTGATCCTGGGACAGTCTCTTCGACATACTATGGCTACACCTTC. Amino acid sequence: CDTSDPGTVSSTYYGYTF.

This clonotype was observed at least ten times. The V gene is TRBV28, the J gene TRBJ1-5; D is unresolved. Germline V gives CDR1 MDHEN, CDR2 SYDVKM. V lost 3 bases and J 7 bases, leaving 13 bases between the germline ends. This CDR3 is 14 amino acids long. The CDR3 reads CASSLSRILQPQHF. DNA of the CDR3: TGTGCCAGCAGTTTGTCGCGCATTTTGCAGCCCCAGCATTTT.